The next 15 T cell receptor beta chains were all read from a single sample in a study of T cell changes during pregnancy in multiple sclerosis. Some clones are missing from TCRdb's copy, which holds only in-frame ones; the method was immunoSEQ multiplex PCR. The sample has about 110,000 clones, about 90% seen once. Sequenced here: peripheral blood, sampled in the third trimester of pregnancy. These receptors originate from a female donor in good health, enrolled as a control in a pregnancy study.

The chain recombines TRBV10-3 with TRBJ2-1, with 8 bases lining up with TRBD1. This CDR3 has 14 residues. Trimming at V came to 1 base and at J to 7 bases, leaving 3 bases not matched to a gene. Looked up from germline, CDR1 is ENHRY and CDR2 is SYGVKD. CDR3 residues: CAISEWTGTNEQFF. The CDR3 DNA follows: TGTGCCATCAGTGAGTGGACAGGGACAAATGAGCAGTTCTTC.

This chain connects TRBV9 to TRBJ2-5, with 8 bases aligning to TRBD1. Per the germline V gene, CDR1 is SGDLS and CDR2 is YYNGEE. Trimming cost V 1 base and J 4 bases; bases outside gene matches: 6. The CDR3 runs 15 residues. The CDR3 loop reads CASSVQGARLETQYF. The CDR3 DNA is TGTGCCAGCAGCGTACAGGGGGCGCGTTTAGAGACCCAGTACTTC.

The rearrangement joins TRBV4-1 to TRBJ1-1; D is ambiguous. The CDR3 extends over 16 amino acids. Germline V gene data show CDR1 as MGHRA and CDR2 as YSYEKL. Trimming stripped 0 bases from V and 0 bases from J, with 11 bases between. The CDR3 DNA is TGCGCCAGCAGCCAAGAGAGATCTTTGCTGAACACTGAAGCTTTCTTT. Amino acids: CASSQERSLLNTEAFF.

The chain employs TRBV7-6 and TRBJ2-7, with TRBD2 identical over 7 bases. The CDR3 spans 15 residues. J was trimmed by 2 bases and V by 5 bases; bases with no gene match: 9. Germline CDR1 and CDR2: SGHVS and FNYEAQ. CDR3 amino acids: CASSRDQRGPYEQYF. CDR3 DNA: TGTGCCAGCAGCCGCGACCAGCGGGGTCCCTACGAGCAGTACTTC. The entire variable domain, with the rest obtained from reference TRBV7-6 and TRBJ2-7, is as follows: GAGVSQSPRYKVTKRGQDVALRCDPISGHVSLYWYRQALGQGPEFLTYFNYEAQQDKSGLPNDRFSAERPEGSISTLTIQRTEQRDSAMYRCASSRDQRGPYEQYFGPGTRLTVT.

This clone occurred many times. The rearrangement joins TRBV6-1 to TRBJ1-1, with D possibly being TRBD1 (6 bases). Deletions cut 4 bases from V and 0 bases from J, with 15 bases between. The CDR3 contains 16 residues. Germline V gene lookup returns CDR1 MNHNS and CDR2 SASEGT. The CDR3 nucleotides are TGTGCCAGCAGTGGGACAGAATGGGAGCTGAACACTGAAGCTTTCTTT. It is translated as CASSGTEWELNTEAFF.

The chain uses TRBV7-2 and TRBJ2-1; the match to TRBD2 covers 11 bases. This CDR3 spans 15 amino acids. V shed 3 bases and J 9 bases; nucleotides not matched to a gene: 7. Germline V gene lookup returns CDR1 SGHTA and CDR2 FQGNSA. Here the CDR3 DNA reads TGTGCCAGCAGCTTTAATAGCGGGGGGGTAGGTGAGCAGTTCTTC. It translates to CASSFNSGGVGEQFF.

The chain carries TRBV13 and TRBJ2-3, with D possibly being TRBD1 (5 bases). The length of the CDR3 is 14 residues. V dropped 3 bases and J dropped 5 bases, with 12 bases sitting between them. Germline CDR1 is PRHDT and CDR2 is FYEKMQ (reference sequence). CDR3 sequence reads: CASSFVQGRDTQYF. The CDR3 DNA is TGTGCCAGCAGCTTTGTGCAGGGCAGAGATACGCAGTATTTT.

In this sample, this clone turned up once. CDR3 DNA sequence: TGTGCCAGCAGTTCAAGACTAGCGGGGTACAACATTCAGTACTTC. Its translation: CASSSRLAGYNIQYF. This chain links TRBV27 with TRBJ2-4; 11 nucleotides agree with TRBD2. Germline CDR1 reads MNHEY; CDR2 reads SMNVEV (reference sequence). The ends lost 4 bases at V and 7 bases at J; junction bases unmatched: 6. The CDR3 spans 15 residues.

This chain links TRBV2 with TRBJ2-5; 11 nucleotides match TRBD2. The germline V gene has CDR1 SNHLY and CDR2 FYNNEI. V gave up 4 bases and J gave up 1 base; unmatched junction bases: 2. The CDR3 extends over 15 amino acids. DNA of the CDR3: TGTGCCAGCAGTGGACTAGCGGGGCCCCAAGAGACCCAGTACTTC. Amino acid sequence: CASSGLAGPQETQYF.

The V gene is TRBV18, the J gene TRBJ1-5; no clear D. The CDR3 length is 14 residues. V lost 1 base, J lost 4 bases, and 8 bases lay in between. The germline V gene encodes CDR1 KGHSH and CDR2 LQKENI. Here the CDR3 reads CASSPLSGNQPQHF. CDR3 in DNA: TGTGCCAGCTCACCACTATCGGGGAATCAGCCCCAGCATTTT.

The V gene is TRBV29-1, the J gene TRBJ1-1; 10 bases align to TRBD1. Germline assignment: CDR1 SQVTM and CDR2 ANQGSEA. This CDR3 spans 14 amino acids. The CDR3 loop reads CSGTGTDRGLEAFF. CDR3 DNA sequence: TGCAGTGGCACTGGAACGGACAGGGGGTTGGAAGCTTTCTTT. The whole variable domain, filled in from reference TRBV29-1 and TRBJ1-1, reads SAVISQKPSRDICQRGTSLTIQCQVDSQVTMMFWYRQQPGQSLTLIATANQGSEATYESGFVIDKFPISRPNLTFSTLTVSNMSPEDSSIYLCSGTGTDRGLEAFFGQGTRLTVV.

The rearrangement links TRBV4-2 to TRBJ2-1; 8 positions agree with TRBD2. V lost 0 bases and J lost 4; bases outside the gene matches: 8. The CDR3 loop spans 17 amino acids. Germline lookup yields CDR1 LGHNA and CDR2 YNFKEQ. The CDR3, as DNA: TGTGCCAGCAGCCAAGATGACGTGGCGGGGGGTTACAATGAGCAGTTCTTC. It is translated as CASSQDDVAGGYNEQFF.

The rearrangement links TRBV27 to TRBJ2-7; 9 nucleotides agree with TRBD1. There are 15 residues in the CDR3. Per germline, CDR1 MNHEY and CDR2 SMNVEV (reference sequence). V trimming: 5 bases; J trimming: 0 bases; junction bases outside the gene matches: 5. The CDR3 protein is CASSRGQGYSYEQYF. In nucleotides, the CDR3 is TGTGCCAGCAGTCGGGGACAGGGTTACTCCTACGAGCAGTACTTC.

This clone appeared a few times. This rearrangement joins TRBV7-8 to TRBJ2-1; D is ambiguous. The CDR3 sequence is 14 residues long. Per germline, CDR1 SGHVS and CDR2 FQNEAQ. V was shortened by 2 bases and J by 4 bases, with 9 bases between the two germline ends. CDR3 bases: TGTGCCAGCAGCTTAAGTAGCCAATACAATGAGCAGTTCTTC. It specifies CASSLSSQYNEQFF.

This clone has just one count. The gene calls are TRBV7-2 and TRBJ1-4; no reliable D call. The CDR3 runs to 19 residues. The V end lost 1 base, the J end lost 5 bases, and 23 bases lay between the germline ends. Germline V gene lookup returns CDR1 SGHTA and CDR2 FQGNSA. CDR3: CASSLVFDGRVDWNEKLFF. The CDR3 nucleotides are TGTGCCAGCAGCTTAGTATTTGATGGGAGGGTGGATTGGAATGAAAAACTGTTTTTT.